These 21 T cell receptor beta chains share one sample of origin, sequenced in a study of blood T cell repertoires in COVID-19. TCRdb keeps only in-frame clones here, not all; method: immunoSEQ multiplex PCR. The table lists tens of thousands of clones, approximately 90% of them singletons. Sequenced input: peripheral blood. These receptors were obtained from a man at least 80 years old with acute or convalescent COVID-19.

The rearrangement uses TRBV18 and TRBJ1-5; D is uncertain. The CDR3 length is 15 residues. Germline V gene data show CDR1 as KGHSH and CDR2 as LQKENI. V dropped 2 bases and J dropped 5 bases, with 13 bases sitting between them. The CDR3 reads CASSPTGKDYQPQHF. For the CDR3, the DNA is TGTGCCAGCTCACCAACCGGGAAAGATTATCAGCCCCAGCATTTT.

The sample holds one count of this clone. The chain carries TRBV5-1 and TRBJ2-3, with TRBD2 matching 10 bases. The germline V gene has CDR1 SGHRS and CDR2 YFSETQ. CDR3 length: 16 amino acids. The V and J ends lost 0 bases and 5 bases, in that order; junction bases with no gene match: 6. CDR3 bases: TGCGCCAGCAGCTTGGGTTCTAGCGGGGGACGAGATACGCAGTATTTT. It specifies CASSLGSSGGRDTQYF.

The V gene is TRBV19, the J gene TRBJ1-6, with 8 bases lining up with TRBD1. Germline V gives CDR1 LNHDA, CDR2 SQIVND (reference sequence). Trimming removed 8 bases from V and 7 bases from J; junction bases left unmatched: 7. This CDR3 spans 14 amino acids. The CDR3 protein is CASQSRGQNSPLHF. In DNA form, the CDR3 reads TGTGCCAGTCAAAGCAGGGGGCAGAATTCACCCCTCCACTTT.

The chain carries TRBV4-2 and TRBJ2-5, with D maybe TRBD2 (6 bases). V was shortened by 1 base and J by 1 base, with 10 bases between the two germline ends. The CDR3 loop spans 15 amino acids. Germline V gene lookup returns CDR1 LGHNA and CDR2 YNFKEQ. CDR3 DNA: TGTGCCAGCAGCCAAGCGGGGGTACTCCAAGAGACCCAGTACTTC. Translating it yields CASSQAGVLQETQYF.

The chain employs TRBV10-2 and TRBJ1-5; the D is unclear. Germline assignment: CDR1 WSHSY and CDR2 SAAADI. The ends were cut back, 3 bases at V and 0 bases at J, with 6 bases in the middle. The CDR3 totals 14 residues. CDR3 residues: CASSDMYSNQPQHF. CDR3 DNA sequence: TGCGCCAGCAGTGATATGTATAGCAATCAGCCCCAGCATTTT.

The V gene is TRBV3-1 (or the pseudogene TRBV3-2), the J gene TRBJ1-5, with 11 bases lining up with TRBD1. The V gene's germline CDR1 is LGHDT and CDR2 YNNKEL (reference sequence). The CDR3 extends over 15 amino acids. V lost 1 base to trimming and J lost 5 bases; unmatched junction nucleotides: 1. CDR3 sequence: CASSQGTGGYQPQHF. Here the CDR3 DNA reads TGTGCCAGCAGCCAAGGGACAGGGGGCTATCAGCCCCAGCATTTT.

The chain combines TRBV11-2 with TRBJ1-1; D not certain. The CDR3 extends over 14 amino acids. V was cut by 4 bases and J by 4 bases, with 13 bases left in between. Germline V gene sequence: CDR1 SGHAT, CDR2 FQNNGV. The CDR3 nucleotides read TGTGCCAGCAGCTCAACCTCAGGTGTCACTGAAGCTTTCTTT. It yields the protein CASSSTSGVTEAFF.

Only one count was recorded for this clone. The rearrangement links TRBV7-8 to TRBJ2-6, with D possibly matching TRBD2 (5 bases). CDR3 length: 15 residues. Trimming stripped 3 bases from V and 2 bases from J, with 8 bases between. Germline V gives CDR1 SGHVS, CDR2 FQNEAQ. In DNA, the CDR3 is TGTGCCAGCAGCTTCCTGGAGGCTGGGGCCAACGTCCTGACTTTC. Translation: CASSFLEAGANVLTF.

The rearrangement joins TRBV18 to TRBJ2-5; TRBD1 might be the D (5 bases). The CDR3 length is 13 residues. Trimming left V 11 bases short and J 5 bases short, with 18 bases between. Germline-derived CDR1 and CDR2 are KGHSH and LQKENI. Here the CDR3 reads CASQGVVVETQYF. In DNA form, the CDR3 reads TGTGCCTCCCAAGGGGTTGTGGTTGAGACCCAGTACTTC.

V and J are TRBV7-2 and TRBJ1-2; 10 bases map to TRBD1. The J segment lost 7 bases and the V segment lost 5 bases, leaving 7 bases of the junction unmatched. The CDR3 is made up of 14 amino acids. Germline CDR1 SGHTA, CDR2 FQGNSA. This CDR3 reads CASSPPGTGAGYTF. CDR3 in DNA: TGTGCCAGCAGCCCGCCCGGGACAGGGGCTGGCTACACCTTC.

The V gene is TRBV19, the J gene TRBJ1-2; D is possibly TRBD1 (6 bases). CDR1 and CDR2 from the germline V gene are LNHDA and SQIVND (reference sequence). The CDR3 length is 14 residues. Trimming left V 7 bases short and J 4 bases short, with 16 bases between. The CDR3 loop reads CASTSRGQSYGYTF. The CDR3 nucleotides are TGTGCCAGTACCTCTCGAGGACAGTCCTATGGCTACACCTTC.

The CDR3 DNA sequence: TGTGCCAGCAGCTTAGGAACGACTTCGTCTGGCTACACCTTC. Protein sequence: CASSLGTTSSGYTF. The chain links TRBV5-6 to TRBJ1-2, with unresolved D. The CDR3 is made up of 14 amino acids. V shed 2 bases and J shed 7 bases, with 15 bases lying between them. Per the germline V gene, CDR1 is SGHDT and CDR2 is YYEEEE. The variable domain in full, with the rest retrieved from reference TRBV5-6 and TRBJ1-2, is DAGVTQSPTHLIKTRGQQVTLRCSPKSGHDTVSWYQQALGQGPQFIFQYYEEEERQRGNFPDRFSGHQFPNYSSELNVNALLLGDSALYLCASSLGTTSSGYTFGSGTRLTVV.

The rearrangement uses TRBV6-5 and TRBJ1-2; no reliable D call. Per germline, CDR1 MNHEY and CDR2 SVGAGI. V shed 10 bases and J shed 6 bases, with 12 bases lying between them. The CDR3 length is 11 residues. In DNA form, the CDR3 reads TGTGCCACCCGGACTGCTGATGGCTACACCTTC. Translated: CATRTADGYTF.

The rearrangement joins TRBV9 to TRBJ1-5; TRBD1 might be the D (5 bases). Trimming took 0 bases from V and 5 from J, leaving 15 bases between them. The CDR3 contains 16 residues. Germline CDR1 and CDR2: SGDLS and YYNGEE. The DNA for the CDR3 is TGTGCCAGCAGCGTAGGGGGTGGGGCTGTCGATCAGCCCCAGCATTTT. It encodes CASSVGGGAVDQPQHF.

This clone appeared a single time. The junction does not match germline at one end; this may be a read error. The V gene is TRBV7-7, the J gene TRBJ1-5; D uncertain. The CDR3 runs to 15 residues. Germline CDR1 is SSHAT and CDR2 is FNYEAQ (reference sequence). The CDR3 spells CASSRGTYSNQPQHF. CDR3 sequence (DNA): TGTGCTAGCAGCCGAGGAACATATAGCAATCAGCCCCAGCATTTT. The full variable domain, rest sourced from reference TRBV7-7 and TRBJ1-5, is GAGVSQSPRYKVTKRGQDVTLRCDPISSHATLYWYQQALGQGPEFLTYFNYEAQPDKSGLPSDRFSAERPEGSISTLTIQRTEQRDSAMYRCASSRGTYSNQPQHFGDGTRLSIL.

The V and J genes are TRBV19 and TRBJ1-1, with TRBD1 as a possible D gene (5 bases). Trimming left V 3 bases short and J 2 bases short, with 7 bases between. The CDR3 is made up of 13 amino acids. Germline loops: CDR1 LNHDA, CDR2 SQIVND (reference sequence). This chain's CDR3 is CASSIGANTEAFF. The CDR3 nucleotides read TGTGCCAGTAGTATTGGGGCTAACACTGAAGCTTTCTTT.

CDR3 region: CASSQGTAEQYF. CDR3 in DNA: TGTGCCAGCAGCCAAGGGACAGCGGAGCAGTACTTC. The chain carries TRBV3-1 (or the pseudogene TRBV3-2) and TRBJ2-7; TRBD1 might be the D (6 bases). The CDR3 has 12 residues. The germline V gene encodes CDR1 LGHDT and CDR2 YNNKEL (reference sequence). The V and J ends lost 1 base and 7 bases respectively, with 8 bases between them.

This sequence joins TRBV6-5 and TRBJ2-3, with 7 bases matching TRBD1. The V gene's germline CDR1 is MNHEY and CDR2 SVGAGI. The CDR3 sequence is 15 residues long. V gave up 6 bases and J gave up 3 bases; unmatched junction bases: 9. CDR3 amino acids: CASRTTGAGTDTQYF. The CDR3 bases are TGTGCCAGCAGGACTACAGGGGCCGGGACAGATACGCAGTATTTT.

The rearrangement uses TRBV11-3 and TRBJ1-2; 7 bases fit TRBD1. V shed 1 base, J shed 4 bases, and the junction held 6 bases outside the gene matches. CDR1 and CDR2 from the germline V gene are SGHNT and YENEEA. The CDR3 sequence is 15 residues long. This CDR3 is CASSLVGQAPYGYTF. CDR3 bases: TGTGCCAGCAGCTTAGTAGGACAGGCACCCTATGGCTACACCTTC.

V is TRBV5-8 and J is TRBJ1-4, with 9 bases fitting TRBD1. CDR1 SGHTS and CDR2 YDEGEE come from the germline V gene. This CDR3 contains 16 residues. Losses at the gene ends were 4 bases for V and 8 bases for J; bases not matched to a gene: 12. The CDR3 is CASSRTLGQGFEKLFF. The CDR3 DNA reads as TGTGCCAGCAGCCGTACTCTGGGACAGGGTTTCGAAAAACTGTTTTTT.

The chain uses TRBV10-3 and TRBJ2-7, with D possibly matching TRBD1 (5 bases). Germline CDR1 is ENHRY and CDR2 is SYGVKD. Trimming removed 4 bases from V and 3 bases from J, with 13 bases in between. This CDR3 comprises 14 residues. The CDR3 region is CAISGPGLLYEQYF. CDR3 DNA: TGTGCCATCAGTGGTCCAGGGTTGCTCTACGAGCAGTACTTC.